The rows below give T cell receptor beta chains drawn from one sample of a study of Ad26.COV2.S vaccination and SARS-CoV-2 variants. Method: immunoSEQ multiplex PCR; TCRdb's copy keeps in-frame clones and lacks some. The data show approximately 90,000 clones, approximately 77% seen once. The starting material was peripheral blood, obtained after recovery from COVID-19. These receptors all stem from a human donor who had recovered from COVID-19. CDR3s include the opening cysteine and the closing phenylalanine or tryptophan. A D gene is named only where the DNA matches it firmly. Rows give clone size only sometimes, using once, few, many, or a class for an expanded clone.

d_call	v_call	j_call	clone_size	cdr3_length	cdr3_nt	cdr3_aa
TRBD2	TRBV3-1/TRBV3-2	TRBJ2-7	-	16	TGTGCCAGCAGCCAGTTTGAGGGGACTAGCTCCTACGAGCAGTACTTC	CASSQFEGTSSYEQYF
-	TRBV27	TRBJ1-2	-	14	TGTGCCAGCAGCCCGACAGGATTAGTGAATGGCTACACCTTC	CASSPTGLVNGYTF
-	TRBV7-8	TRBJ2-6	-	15	TGTGCCAGCACCCCCCCTGCGGTCGGGGCCAACGTCCTGACTTTC	CASTPPAVGANVLTF
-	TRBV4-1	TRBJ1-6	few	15	TGCGCCAGCAGCCAAGAAGAGTCCTATAATTCACCCCTCCACTTT	CASSQEESYNSPLHF
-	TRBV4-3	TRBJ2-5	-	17	TGCGCCAGCAGCCAAGAGTCTCTAGTAGGGAGTGGAAAGACCCAGTACTTC	CASSQESLVGSGKTQYF
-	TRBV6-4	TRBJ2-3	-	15	TGTGCCAGCAGTGACGGGACTTCTAGCACAGATACGCAGTATTTT	CASSDGTSSTDTQYF
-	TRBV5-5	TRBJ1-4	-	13	TGTGCCAGCAGCTTAGGTGTACTTGAAAAACTGTTTTTT	CASSLGVLEKLFF
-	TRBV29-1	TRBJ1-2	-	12	TGCAGCGTTGAAGATAGATACTATGGCTACACCTTC	CSVEDRYYGYTF
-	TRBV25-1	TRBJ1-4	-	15	TGTGCCAGCAGTCCCCCACAGGAATCTAATGAAAAACTGTTTTTT	CASSPPQESNEKLFF
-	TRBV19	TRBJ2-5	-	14	TGTGCCAGTATCCTACAGCGGACCAGGGAGACCCAGTACTTC	CASILQRTRETQYF
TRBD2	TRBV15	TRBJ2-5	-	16	TGTGCCACCAGCAGTTTAAGCGGGAGAGGCGGAGAGACCCAGTACTTC	CATSSLSGRGGETQYF
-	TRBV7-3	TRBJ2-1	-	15	TGTGCCAGCAGCTTAGAGGGGCCCCCGGGCCATGAGCAGTTCTTC	CASSLEGPPGHEQFF
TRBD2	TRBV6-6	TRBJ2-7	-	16	TGTGCCAGCAGTTACTTCAGGCGGGAGCAGATTTACGAGCAGTACTTC	CASSYFRREQIYEQYF
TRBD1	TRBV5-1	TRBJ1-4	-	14	TGCGCCAGCAGACCGGACAGGGAAGGGGAAAAACTGTTTTTT	CASRPDREGEKLFF
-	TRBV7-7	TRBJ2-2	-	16	TGTGCCAGCAGCTTAGGAGCTAGCGCGAACACCGGGGAGCTGTTTTTT	CASSLGASANTGELFF
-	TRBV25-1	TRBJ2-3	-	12	TGTGCCAGCAGCCCCTACACAGATACGCAGTATTTT	CASSPYTDTQYF
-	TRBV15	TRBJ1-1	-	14	TGTGCCACCACCCCAACCGACAGTTACACTGAAGCTTTCTTT	CATTPTDSYTEAFF
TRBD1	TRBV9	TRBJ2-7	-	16	TGTGCCAGCAGCGCCCCCGTGGGGACAGGCCCCTACGAGCAGTACTTC	CASSAPVGTGPYEQYF
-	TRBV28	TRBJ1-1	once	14	TGTGCCAGCAGTTTACGGGCTTGGGGCACTGAAGCTTTCTTT	CASSLRAWGTEAFF
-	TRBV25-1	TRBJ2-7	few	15	TGTGCCAGCAGTGAATTCGAGGGTCTAAACGACGAGCAGTACTTC	CASSEFEGLNDEQYF
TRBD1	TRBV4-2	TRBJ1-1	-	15	TGTGCCAGCAGCCAGGCCCGGACAGGGGGCTCCGAAGCTTTCTTT	CASSQARTGGSEAFF
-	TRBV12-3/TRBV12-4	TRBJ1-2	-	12	TGTGCCAGCAGCCGGGATAACTATGGCTACACCTTC	CASSRDNYGYTF
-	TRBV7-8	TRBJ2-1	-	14	TGTGCCAGCAGCTTACATCGGGACCCCAACGAGCAGTTCTTC	CASSLHRDPNEQFF
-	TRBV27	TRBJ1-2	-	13	TGTGCCAGCAGTTACCAAATGAGGGACGGCTACACCTTC	CASSYQMRDGYTF
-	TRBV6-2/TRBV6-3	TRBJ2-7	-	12	TGTGCCAGCAGCAACAGGGCCTACGAGCAGTACTTC	CASSNRAYEQYF
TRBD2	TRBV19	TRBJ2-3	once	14	TGTGCCAGTAGTAAAGCGGGAGGCACAGATACGCAGTATTTT	CASSKAGGTDTQYF
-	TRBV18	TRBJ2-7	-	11	TGTGCCAGCTCATCGACGTACGAGCAGTACTTC	CASSSTYEQYF
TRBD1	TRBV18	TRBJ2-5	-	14	TGTGCCAGCTCACCTGGGACAGGGAAGGAGACCCAGTACTTC	CASSPGTGKETQYF
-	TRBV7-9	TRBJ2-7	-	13	TGTGCCAGCAGCCCCCCCTACTCCTACGAGCAGTACTTC	CASSPPYSYEQYF
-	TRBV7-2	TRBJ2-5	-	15	TGTGCCAGCAGCTCCGATGGGGGGCGGACAGAGACCCAGTACTTC	CASSSDGGRTETQYF